This T cell receptor (beta chain) was retrieved from a study of T-cell reconstitution after alpha-beta-depleted transplantation in children. The sample holds many counts of this clonotype. For TCRbeta, the library was prepared with unique molecular identifiers. MiXCR was run by TCRdb on the PCR reads, yielding one entry per CDR3 protein. The data show over 450,000 distinct CDR3 sequences, roughly a tenth seen once. This TCR was recovered from a child aged 2 to 10 with inherited bone marrow failure, due to receive a stem cell transplant. The material sequenced was PBMCs, taken before TCRalphabeta/CD19-depleted stem cell transplant.

The CDR3 region is CSAPSPTEYGYTF. CDR3 sequence (DNA): TGCAGCGCCCCATCTCCTACGGAATATGGCTACACCTTC. J is TRBJ1-2 and V is TRBV29-1; D remains ambiguous. Trimming removed 7 bases from V and 5 bases from J, with 17 bases in between. The CDR3 totals 13 residues. Per germline, CDR1 SQVTM and CDR2 ANQGSEA. Looking up the rest from reference TRBV29-1 and TRBJ1-2 gives the full variable domain: SAVISQKPSRDICQRGTSLTIQCQVDSQVTMMFWYRQQPGQSLTLIATANQGSEATYESGFVIDKFPISRPNLTFSTLTVSNMSPEDSSIYLCSAPSPTEYGYTFGSGTRLTVV.